This TCR beta chain was obtained from a study of beta chain features in type 1 diabetes. The germline CDR1 and CDR2 sequences are MGHRA and YSYEKL. The CDR3 contains 14 residues. Trimming left V 4 bases short and J 8 bases short, with 15 bases between. Reverse transcription of all isolated RNA meant that expressed TCRB transcripts were sequenced. Method: immunoSEQ multiplex PCR; TCRdb's copy keeps in-frame clones and lacks some. The sample carries about 260,000 clones, about 71% recorded once. Source material: naive CD4+ T cells from blood. This clonotype was obtained from a man aged 25 to 45 in good health. The chain recombines TRBV4-1 with TRBJ2-1, with TRBD2 as a possible D gene (6 bases). The CDR3 DNA reads TGCGCCAGCAGCCGGGAACGATCGGGAGATGAGCAGTTCTTC. This translates into CASSRERSGDEQFF.